The 29 T cell receptor beta chains below come from one sample, sequenced in a study of beta chain features in type 1 diabetes. General study points: All four CD4+ subsets from Type 1 diabetes patients carried moderately but significantly shorter TCRB CDR3s.

These receptors' antigens are unknown. Investigators reverse transcribed all isolated RNA, so they sequenced expressed TCRB transcripts. TCRdb keeps only in-frame clones here, not all; method: immunoSEQ multiplex PCR. This sample has 150,000 to 200,000 clones, with 7.5% to 8.5% found just once. Sequenced material: central memory CD4+ T cells from blood. These receptors originate from a young man with type 1 diabetes.

V gene TRBV7-9 combines with J gene TRBJ1-1; 8 bases align to TRBD1. The germline V gene has CDR1 SEHNR and CDR2 FQNEAQ (reference sequence). The CDR3 totals 17 residues. The V and J ends lost 5 bases and 0 bases, in that order; junction bases with no gene match: 11. CDR3 sequence (DNA): TGTGCCAGCAGCCAGAGGACAGGGTTCGAGATGAACACTGAAGCTTTCTTT. This translates into CASSQRTGFEMNTEAFF.

This clone was detected a few times. The chain recombines TRBV7-9 with TRBJ2-3; 12 bases align to TRBD1. The germline gives CDR1 SEHNR, CDR2 FQNEAQ (reference sequence). CDR3 length: 15 residues. Germline trimming cut 4 bases from V and 6 bases from J; bases unmatched to any gene: 5. CDR3 in amino acids: CASSWDRGPVDTQYF. CDR3 in DNA: TGTGCCAGCAGCTGGGACAGGGGGCCGGTGGATACGCAGTATTTT. Drawing the rest from reference TRBV7-9 and TRBJ2-3, the complete variable domain is DTGVSQNPRHKITKRGQNVTFRCDPISEHNRLYWYRQTLGQGPEFLTYFQNEAQLEKSRLLSDRFSAERPKGSFSTLEIQRTEQGDSAMYLCASSWDRGPVDTQYFGPGTRLTVL.

This clone was recorded at least ten times. V gene TRBV28 combines with J gene TRBJ2-1; the D gene is possibly TRBD2 (5 bases). CDR3 length equals 11 residues. V gave up 5 bases and J gave up 14 bases, with 13 bases separating them. Germline V CDR1 and CDR2: MDHEN, SYDVKM. CDR3 amino acids: CASSATWEKFF. In DNA, the CDR3 is TGTGCCAGCAGTGCCACCTGGGAGAAGTTCTTC.

This clone was observed at least ten times. This chain joins TRBV4-3 and TRBJ1-2, with 9 bases lining up with TRBD1. The V segment lost 1 base and the J segment 4 bases; nucleotides outside the gene matches: 4. The CDR3 totals 15 residues. The germline gives CDR1 LGHNA, CDR2 YSLEER. In DNA form, the CDR3 reads TGCGCCAGCAGCCAAGGGACAGGGGACTCCTATGGCTACACCTTC. Translated, it gives CASSQGTGDSYGYTF.

The J gene is TRBJ1-1, the V gene TRBV18; 7 bases are shared with TRBD1. The germline V gene encodes CDR1 KGHSH and CDR2 LQKENI. V trimming: 3 bases; J trimming: 0 bases; junction bases outside the gene matches: 10. This CDR3 is built from 17 residues. CDR3 protein: CASSPRKGANLNTEAFF. The CDR3 DNA is TGTGCCAGCTCACCGCGGAAGGGGGCTAATCTGAACACTGAAGCTTTCTTT.

The chain has TRBV5-1 and TRBJ2-3; D perhaps matches TRBD2 (5 bases). Germline V gives CDR1 SGHRS, CDR2 YFSETQ. The CDR3 is 15 amino acids. With 0 bases removed from V and 0 bases from J, the gap between germline ends came to 8 bases. The DNA of the CDR3 is TGCGCCAGCAGCTTGGGAGGGATAAGCACAGATACGCAGTATTTT. This translates into CASSLGGISTDTQYF.

The chain couples TRBV15 to TRBJ1-5; D is uncertain. Germline CDR1 and CDR2: LNHNV and YYDKDF (reference sequence). This CDR3 is 13 amino acids long. Trimming removed 3 bases at V and 4 bases at J, with 7 bases between. CDR3 bases: TGTGCCACCAGCAGGGCTCTGAATCAGCCCCAGCATTTT. Its protein is CATSRALNQPQHF.

V usage is TRBV28 and J usage is TRBJ1-1; D is unclear. Germline-derived CDR1 and CDR2 are MDHEN and SYDVKM. The CDR3 is made up of 13 amino acids. V was trimmed by 6 bases and J by 5 bases, leaving 13 bases between them. The DNA for the CDR3 is TGTGCCAGCAGGCGACAAGGTCGAACTGAAGCTTTCTTT. Protein sequence: CASRRQGRTEAFF.

The chain combines TRBV4-3 with TRBJ1-2; the D gene is possibly TRBD1 (5 bases). Between the trimmed V and J ends, which lost 1 base and 7 bases, there was a span of 10 bases. The CDR3 extends over 13 amino acids. Germline lookup yields CDR1 LGHNA and CDR2 YSLEER. CDR3 DNA sequence: TGCGCCAGCAGCCAAGTCGGGACTCCTGGCTACACCTTC. This encodes CASSQVGTPGYTF.

This clone was counted only a few times. The rearrangement links TRBV18 to TRBJ2-6, with 7 bases aligning to TRBD1. V lost 4 bases to trimming and J lost 0 bases; unmatched junction nucleotides: 3. Germline V gene data show CDR1 as KGHSH and CDR2 as LQKENI. The length of the CDR3 is 16 residues. In DNA form, the CDR3 reads TGTGCCAGCTCACTACAGGGGCCCTCTGGGGCCAACGTCCTGACTTTC. Translating it yields CASSLQGPSGANVLTF. Looking up the rest from reference TRBV18 and TRBJ2-6 gives the full variable domain: NAGVMQNPRHLVRRRGQEARLRCSPMKGHSHVYWYRQLPEEGLKFMVYLQKENIIDESGMPKERFSAEFPKEGPSILRIQQVVRGDSAAYFCASSLQGPSGANVLTFGAGSRLTVL.

A few counts support this clone. The chain recombines TRBV27 with TRBJ1-5; D might be TRBD1 (6 bases). This CDR3 is built from 13 residues. Germline-derived CDR1 and CDR2 are MNHEY and SMNVEV (reference sequence). V lost 6 bases, J lost 4 bases, and 10 bases lay in between. In DNA form, the CDR3 reads TGTGCCAGCAGAGATCAGGGGAATCAGCCCCAGCATTTT. Translation gives CASRDQGNQPQHF.

The chain joins TRBV6-5 to TRBJ2-3; D unresolved. The CDR3 extends over 14 amino acids. Trimming stripped 2 bases from V and 0 bases from J, with 6 bases between. Germline V gene sequence: CDR1 MNHEY, CDR2 SVGAGI. CDR3 DNA sequence: TGTGCCAGCAGTTACATCGTCAGCACAGATACGCAGTATTTT. Residues: CASSYIVSTDTQYF.

The V call is TRBV6-5, the J call TRBJ2-7, with 7 bases that match TRBD2. CDR3 length equals 12 residues. After removal of 7 bases from V and 1 base from J, the junction contained 1 base not matched to a gene. Germline V gene lookup returns CDR1 MNHEY and CDR2 SVGAGI. In nucleotides, the CDR3 is TGTGCCAGCACGGGAGGATCCTACGAGCAGTACTTC. It specifies CASTGGSYEQYF.

This clone was recorded at least ten times. The chain has TRBV18 and TRBJ2-7; D possibly corresponds to TRBD1 (5 bases). The germline V gene encodes CDR1 KGHSH and CDR2 LQKENI. The CDR3 totals 14 residues. V was clipped by 8 bases and J by 3 bases, with 17 bases between them. The CDR3 DNA reads TGTGCCAGCCAGGAAGAACGACAGAGCTACGAGCAGTACTTC. Amino acid sequence: CASQEERQSYEQYF. Filled out from reference TRBV18 and TRBJ2-7, the complete variable domain reads NAGVMQNPRHLVRRRGQEARLRCSPMKGHSHVYWYRQLPEEGLKFMVYLQKENIIDESGMPKERFSAEFPKEGPSILRIQQVVRGDSAAYFCASQEERQSYEQYFGPGTRLTVT.

The chain recombines TRBV4-2 with TRBJ2-7; 9 bases are shared with TRBD1. Germline-derived CDR1 and CDR2 are LGHNA and YNFKEQ. V lost 4 bases, J lost 1 base, and 8 bases stayed unmatched. This CDR3 is built from 16 residues. CDR3 bases: TGTGCCAGCAGCCCGAAATACGACAGGGGGTCCTACGAGCAGTACTTC. Protein product: CASSPKYDRGSYEQYF.

V gene TRBV10-3 combines with J gene TRBJ2-1; possibly TRBD2 for D (6 bases). V lost 3 bases, J lost 10 bases, and 19 bases lay in between. This CDR3 is built from 15 residues. The germline V gene has CDR1 ENHRY and CDR2 SYGVKD. As DNA, the CDR3 is TGTGCCATCAGTGATCTCGGTTGGGGGGAAGGGGAGCAGTTCTTC. This codes for CAISDLGWGEGEQFF.

About this clone: Other DNA sequences from this sample encode an identical CDR3 as well. The chain joins TRBV28 to TRBJ2-7; perhaps TRBD1 as D (5 bases). Germline V gene sequence: CDR1 MDHEN, CDR2 SYDVKM. The CDR3 length is 13 residues. Trimming took 5 bases from V and 2 from J, leaving 10 bases between them. The CDR3: CASSPGQTYEQYF. CDR3 in DNA: TGTGCCAGCAGTCCAGGACAAACCTACGAGCAGTACTTC.

The table lists this clone with a few counts. V is TRBV7-2 and J is TRBJ2-5; 8 bases map to TRBD1. Germline CDR1 SGHTA, CDR2 FQGNSA. CDR3 length: 15 amino acids. V lost 5 bases to trimming and J lost 7 bases; unmatched junction nucleotides: 12. The CDR3 here is CASSASGTGLMTQYF. CDR3 coding DNA: TGTGCCAGCAGCGCATCCGGGACAGGCCTTATGACCCAGTACTTC.

There are a few counts of this clone. The genes are TRBV28 and TRBJ2-2; no firm D call. Per germline, CDR1 MDHEN and CDR2 SYDVKM. The germline V and J ends were trimmed by 7 bases and 5 bases, with 8 bases remaining between them. CDR3 size: 12 residues. The CDR3: CASTPQTGELFF. CDR3 nucleotide sequence: TGTGCCAGCACCCCGCAGACCGGGGAGCTGTTTTTT.

This clone was observed a handful of times. The chain uses TRBV5-1 and TRBJ2-5, with D uncertain. V was cut by 1 base and J by 5 bases, with 15 bases left in between. This CDR3 spans 15 amino acids. The V gene's germline CDR1 is SGHRS and CDR2 YFSETQ. The CDR3 sequence is CASSLLSQVGETQYF. The CDR3 nucleotides read TGCGCCAGCAGCTTGCTGTCTCAAGTCGGGGAGACCCAGTACTTC.

This clone turned up a few times. This sequence joins TRBV2 and TRBJ1-2, with 7 bases matching TRBD1. There are 14 residues in the CDR3. Germline V CDR1 and CDR2: SNHLY, FYNNEI. V lost 4 bases, J lost 8 bases, and 10 bases stayed unmatched. As DNA, the CDR3 is TGTGCCAGCAGTGCTTACGACAGGGATGAAGGCTACACCTTC. Encoded protein: CASSAYDRDEGYTF. Complete variable domain (other parts from reference TRBV2 and TRBJ1-2): EPEVTQTPSHQVTQMGQEVILRCVPISNHLYFYWYRQILGQKVEFLVSFYNNEISEKSEIFDDQFSVERPDGSNFTLKIRSTKLEDSAMYFCASSAYDRDEGYTFGSGTRLTVV.

The chain uses TRBV7-2 and TRBJ1-1; weak D call: TRBD1 (6 bases). The CDR3 covers 13 residues. Deletions cut 5 bases from V and 5 bases from J, with 12 bases between. Germline CDR1 reads SGHTA; CDR2 reads FQGNSA. The CDR3 here is CASSTQGRTEAFF. The CDR3 nucleotides are TGTGCCAGCAGCACACAGGGTCGGACTGAAGCTTTCTTT.

Worth noting for this clone: One junction end disagrees with the germline gene, perhaps due to a read error. CDR3 protein: CASSPRLGSGDTQYF. CDR3 coding DNA: TGTGCCAGCAGCCCTCGTTTAGGGAGTGGAGATACGCAGTATTTT. J is TRBJ2-3 and V is TRBV5-1, with a weak D call TRBD2 (5 bases). CDR1 and CDR2 (germline): SGHRS, YFSETQ. The CDR3 extends over 15 amino acids.

This chain joins TRBV18 and TRBJ2-3; 8 nucleotides align to TRBD2. The CDR3 is 15 amino acids. The V gene end was trimmed by 3 bases and the J gene end by 4 bases; junction bases not matched to a gene: 6. Per germline, CDR1 KGHSH and CDR2 LQKENI. As DNA, the CDR3 is TGTGCCAGCTCACCCGCGGGGGGAGGCGCAGATACGCAGTATTTT. Amino acids: CASSPAGGGADTQYF. The full variable domain, in which reference TRBV18 and TRBJ2-3 provide the parts outside the CDR3, is NAGVMQNPRHLVRRRGQEARLRCSPMKGHSHVYWYRQLPEEGLKFMVYLQKENIIDESGMPKERFSAEFPKEGPSILRIQQVVRGDSAAYFCASSPAGGGADTQYFGPGTRLTVL.

A few counts support this clone. V usage is TRBV28 and J usage is TRBJ2-7; D possibly corresponds to TRBD1 (5 bases). Germline V gene data show CDR1 as MDHEN and CDR2 as SYDVKM. The CDR3 runs to 12 residues. The V end was cut by 6 bases, the J end by 3 bases, with 9 bases between. The DNA for the CDR3 is TGTGCCAGCAGAACAACAGGCTACGAGCAGTACTTC. It codes for CASRTTGYEQYF. Variable domain in full (rest from reference TRBV28 and TRBJ2-7): DVKVTQSSRYLVKRTGEKVFLECVQDMDHENMFWYRQDPGLGLRLIYFSYDVKMKEKGDIPEGYSVSREKKERFSLILESASTNQTSMYLCASRTTGYEQYFGPGTRLTVT.

This sequence joins TRBV5-4 and TRBJ1-1, with D maybe TRBD1 (5 bases). The CDR3 extends over 14 amino acids. The germline V gene has CDR1 SGHNT and CDR2 YYREEE (reference sequence). V lost 5 bases, J lost 4 bases, and 15 bases lay in between. The CDR3 DNA is TGTGCCAGCAGTACCCAGGGTTCGGGCACTGAAGCTTTCTTT. Encoded protein: CASSTQGSGTEAFF.

V and J are TRBV5-4 and TRBJ2-3; 7 nucleotides line up with TRBD1. This CDR3 comprises 17 residues. Per the germline V gene, CDR1 is SGHNT and CDR2 is YYREEE (reference sequence). V shed 4 bases, J shed 3 bases, and the junction held 14 bases outside the gene matches. For the CDR3, the DNA is TGTGCCAGCAGCCCCCCGAGGGCAGGGGGATTTACAGATACGCAGTATTTT. It specifies CASSPPRAGGFTDTQYF.

This sequence joins TRBV7-2 and TRBJ2-7; D is unclear. CDR1 SGHTA and CDR2 FQGNSA come from the germline V gene. This CDR3 comprises 14 residues. With 0 bases removed from V and 7 bases from J, the gap between germline ends came to 13 bases. CDR3 protein: CASSLANAYVEQYF. CDR3 coding DNA: TGTGCCAGCAGCTTAGCGAATGCCTACGTGGAGCAGTACTTC. Full variable domain (missing parts from reference TRBV7-2 and TRBJ2-7): GAGVSQSPSNKVTEKGKDVELRCDPISGHTALYWYRQSLGQGLEFLIYFQGNSAPDKSGLPSDRFSAERTGGSVSTLTIQRTQQEDSAVYLCASSLANAYVEQYFGPGTRLTVT.

V gene TRBV30 combines with J gene TRBJ1-2, with 7 bases lining up with TRBD1. The CDR3 runs 14 residues. After removal of 2 bases from V and 2 bases from J, the junction contained 5 bases not matched to a gene. Germline loops: CDR1 GTSNPN, CDR2 SVGIG (reference sequence). CDR3 sequence (DNA): TGTGCCTGGAGTCGGGACAGCCGAAACTATGGCTACACCTTC. Translated: CAWSRDSRNYGYTF.